The 5 T cell receptor beta chains below all came from one sample that was sequenced in a study of T cell responses to AZD1222 COVID-19 vaccine. Sequencing used immunoSEQ multiplex PCR; TCRdb keeps in-frame clones, though not all of them. The repertoire holds about 150,000 clones, with about 93% as singletons. Sample: peripheral blood, taken 28 days after the second AZD1222 dose. The receptors come from an adult who received the AZD1222 COVID-19 vaccine.

This clone was seen once. Here the CDR3 DNA reads TGTGCCAGCAGCTTAGGATTCGAGGGACTGGGCTACACCTTC. It specifies CASSLGFEGLGYTF. V and J are TRBV7-6 and TRBJ1-2; a weak D match, TRBD1 (5 bases). The CDR3 has 14 residues. V was trimmed by 1 base and J by 8 bases, leaving 14 bases between them. Germline CDR1 reads SGHVS; CDR2 reads FNYEAQ.

The chain uses TRBV10-3 and TRBJ1-1; 7 bases map to TRBD1. The CDR3 sequence is 15 residues long. J was trimmed by 1 base and V by 3 bases; bases with no gene match: 5. Germline values: CDR1 ENHRY, CDR2 SYGVKD. The CDR3 spells CAISDTPGGNTEAFF. The CDR3 nucleotides are TGTGCCATCAGTGACACACCAGGGGGGAACACTGAAGCTTTCTTT.

This clone was counted between two and nine times. This chain connects TRBV6-5 to TRBJ1-6; 9 nucleotides align to TRBD1. The germline CDR1 and CDR2 sequences are MNHEY and SVGAGI. With V trimmed by 0 bases and J by 10 bases, 7 bases remained unmatched. The length of the CDR3 is 16 residues. The DNA for the CDR3 is TGTGCCAGCAGTTACTCGGCCGGGACAGGGCGGTCACCCCTCCACTTT. The encoded protein is CASSYSAGTGRSPLHF.

The V gene is TRBV11-3, the J gene TRBJ2-1; a weak D match, TRBD2 (7 bases). V dropped 5 bases and J dropped 7 bases, with 18 bases sitting between them. This CDR3 has 15 amino acids. Germline values: CDR1 SGHNT, CDR2 YENEEA. The CDR3 sequence: CASSLGGGTRNEQFF. The CDR3 bases are TGTGCCAGCAGCCTAGGGGGGGGAACGAGGAATGAGCAGTTCTTC.

This chain connects TRBV7-9 to TRBJ2-1, with D unresolved. The V gene's germline CDR1 is SEHNR and CDR2 FQNEAQ (reference sequence). This CDR3 spans 13 amino acids. The V end was cut by 5 bases, the J end by 4 bases, with 9 bases between. This CDR3 reads CASSQTVYNEQFF. CDR3 bases: TGTGCCAGCAGCCAGACCGTATACAATGAGCAGTTCTTC.